The 14 T cell receptor beta chains given below trace back to one sample, sequenced in a study of circulating and synovial CD4+ cells in juvenile arthritis. This table comes from immunoSEQ multiplex PCR, and its TCRdb copy is limited to in-frame clones, with some not included. The table records 34,000 or so clones, just under 95% of them present only once. Sequences were obtained from CD4+ T cells from blood. The receptor source for this set is a human donor with juvenile idiopathic arthritis.

V gene TRBV5-1 combines with J gene TRBJ1-5, with D perhaps TRBD1 (5 bases). Trimming pared 0 bases from V and 5 bases from J, leaving 12 bases between. Germline CDR1 is SGHRS and CDR2 is YFSETQ. CDR3 length equals 15 residues. This chain's CDR3 is CASSLAPDTYQPQHF. CDR3 bases: TGCGCCAGCAGCTTGGCCCCGGACACCTATCAGCCCCAGCATTTT.

The chain has TRBV10-1 and TRBJ2-1, with TRBD1 matching over 7 bases. This CDR3 contains 13 residues. Germline CDR1 is WNHNN and CDR2 is SYGVQD (reference sequence). J lost 3 bases, V lost 8 bases, and 4 bases had no gene match. The CDR3 DNA follows: TGCGCCAGCGGGGGACAGTTCTACAATGAGCAGTTCTTC. It codes for CASGGQFYNEQFF.

The chain is built from TRBV11-1 and TRBJ1-2, with D uncertain. Germline V gene data show CDR1 as SGHAT and CDR2 as FQDESV (reference sequence). Trimming left V 5 bases short and J 7 bases short, with 11 bases between. CDR3 length: 12 residues. The CDR3 reads CASSVVSGGYTF. The CDR3 DNA reads TGTGCCAGCAGCGTCGTAAGCGGTGGCTACACCTTC.

J is TRBJ1-1 and V is TRBV19; no clear D. V lost 5 bases to trimming and J lost 2 bases, with 9 bases between them. CDR1 LNHDA and CDR2 SQIVND come from the germline V gene (reference sequence). This CDR3 is built from 13 residues. Here the CDR3 reads CASSSGLNTEAFF. In DNA, the CDR3 is TGTGCCAGTAGTTCCGGGTTAAACACTGAAGCTTTCTTT.

V and J are TRBV28 and TRBJ2-3; TRBD2 matches at 12 bases. Germline assignment: CDR1 MDHEN and CDR2 SYDVKM. The V and J ends lost 2 bases and 2 bases, in that order; junction bases with no gene match: 11. CDR3 length: 19 residues. This CDR3 is CASSLPRRTSGEITDTQYF. In DNA, the CDR3 is TGTGCCAGCAGTTTACCACGTCGGACTAGCGGGGAAATCACAGATACGCAGTATTTT.

V and J are TRBV5-6 and TRBJ2-1, with 12 bases that match TRBD2. Germline CDR1 SGHDT, CDR2 YYEEEE. The CDR3 runs to 15 residues. V trimming: 3 bases; J trimming: 9 bases; junction bases outside the gene matches: 7. CDR3 amino acids: CASSYRLAGVVEQFF. The CDR3 coding sequence is TGTGCCAGCAGCTATCGACTAGCGGGGGTGGTTGAGCAGTTCTTC.

In DNA, the CDR3 is TGTGCCAGCTCACCAAGCCGACAGGTAGCTTCTAACTATGGCTACACCTTC. Translation: CASSPSRQVASNYGYTF. The rearrangement joins TRBV18 to TRBJ1-2; the D gene is possibly TRBD1 (6 bases). Germline V gene data show CDR1 as KGHSH and CDR2 as LQKENI. The CDR3 spans 17 residues. V shed 2 bases and J shed 0 bases, with 16 bases lying between them.

The chain carries TRBV20-1 and TRBJ2-5; D perhaps matches TRBD1 (5 bases). CDR3 size: 11 residues. V was pared by 4 bases and J by 7 bases, with 10 bases between. Germline assignment: CDR1 DFQATT and CDR2 SNEGSKA (reference sequence). CDR3 DNA sequence: TGCAGTGCTACCGATGGGGCGACCCAGTACTTC. The encoded protein is CSATDGATQYF.

The rearrangement uses TRBV9 and TRBJ2-1, with TRBD2 matching 8 bases. Germline values: CDR1 SGDLS, CDR2 YYNGEE. With V trimmed by 0 bases and J by 5 bases, 4 bases remained unmatched. The CDR3 covers 15 residues. The CDR3 DNA is TGTGCCAGCAGCGTAGACGGGGGGGCCAACAATGAGCAGTTCTTC. Translated: CASSVDGGANNEQFF.

Details on this clone: The junction departs from the called germline gene at one end, perhaps through a read error. The sample contains more than one DNA sequence encoding this CDR3. The chain carries TRBV29-1 and TRBJ1-6; D gene uncertain. The germline V gene encodes CDR1 SQVTM and CDR2 ANQGSEA. This CDR3 has 13 residues. The CDR3 protein is CSVGGGHNSPLHF. In nucleotides, the CDR3 is TGCAGCGTTGGAGGCGGTCATAATTCCCCCCTCCACTTT.

This clone was seen a few times. The same CDR3 also results from other DNA sequences found in this sample. V gene TRBV11-1 combines with J gene TRBJ1-6; TRBD1 aligns across 7 bases. The CDR3 has 14 residues. V was pared by 6 bases and J by 7 bases, with 6 bases of the junction left unmatched. Looked up from germline, CDR1 is SGHAT and CDR2 is FQDESV (reference sequence). In DNA, the CDR3 is TGTGCCAGCAGTTCCCGGGACAGCAATTCACCCCTCCACTTT. It specifies CASSSRDSNSPLHF.

This chain uses TRBV20-1 with TRBJ2-1; perhaps TRBD2 as D (5 bases). This CDR3 is built from 11 residues. CDR1 and CDR2 (germline): DFQATT, SNEGSKA (reference sequence). CDR3: CSRLAFDEQFF. For the CDR3, the DNA is TGCAGCCGGCTAGCCTTCGATGAGCAGTTCTTC.

CDR3 amino acids: CASRPPGQGNTIYF. In DNA form, the CDR3 reads TGTGCCAGCAGGCCCCCGGGACAGGGAAACACCATATATTTT. The V gene is TRBV6-5, the J gene TRBJ1-3; TRBD1 agrees at 7 bases. Germline V gives CDR1 MNHEY, CDR2 SVGAGI. The CDR3 sequence is 14 residues long. With 6 bases clipped from V and 4 bases from J, the junction kept 6 bases outside the gene matches.

This chain joins TRBV4-1 and TRBJ2-1, with D possibly matching TRBD2 (7 bases). The CDR3 runs to 16 residues. V was cut by 4 bases and J by 6 bases, with 19 bases left in between. Germline assignment: CDR1 MGHRA and CDR2 YSYEKL. This CDR3 is CASSPPGRGRGNEQFF. CDR3 DNA sequence: TGCGCCAGCAGCCCCCCGGGGCGGGGGCGTGGCAATGAGCAGTTCTTC.